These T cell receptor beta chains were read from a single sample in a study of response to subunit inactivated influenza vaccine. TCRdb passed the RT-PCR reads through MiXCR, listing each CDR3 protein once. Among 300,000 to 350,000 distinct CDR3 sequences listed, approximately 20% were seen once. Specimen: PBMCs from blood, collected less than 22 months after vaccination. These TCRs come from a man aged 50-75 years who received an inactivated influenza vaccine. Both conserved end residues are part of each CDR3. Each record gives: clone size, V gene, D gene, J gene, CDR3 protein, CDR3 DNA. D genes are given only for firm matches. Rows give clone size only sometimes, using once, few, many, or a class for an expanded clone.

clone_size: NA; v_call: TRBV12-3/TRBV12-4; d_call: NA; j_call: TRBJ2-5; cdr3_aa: CASSLGGAGMETQYF; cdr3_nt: TGTGCCAGCAGTTTAGGTGGGGCAGGGATGGAGACCCAGTACTTC
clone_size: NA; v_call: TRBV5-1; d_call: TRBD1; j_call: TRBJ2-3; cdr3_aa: CASSVTGVDTQYF; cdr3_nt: TGCGCCAGCAGCGTTACAGGGGTGGATACGCAGTATTTT
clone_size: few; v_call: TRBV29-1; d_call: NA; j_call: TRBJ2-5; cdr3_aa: CSVEDLETQYF; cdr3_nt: TGCAGCGTTGAAGATCTGGAGACCCAGTACTTC
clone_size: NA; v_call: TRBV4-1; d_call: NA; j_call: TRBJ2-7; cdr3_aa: CASSPRRSNYEQYF; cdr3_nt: TGCGCCAGCAGCCCCCGGAGAAGTAACTACGAGCAGTACTTC
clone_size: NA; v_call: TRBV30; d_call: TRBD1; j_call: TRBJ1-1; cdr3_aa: CAWRRDRGEAFF; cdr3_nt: TGTGCCTGGAGAAGGGACAGGGGTGAGGCTTTCTTT
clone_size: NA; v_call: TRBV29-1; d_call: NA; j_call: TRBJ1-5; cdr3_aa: CSVGQSQNQHQHF; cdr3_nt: TGCAGCGTTGGTCAGAGTCAAAATCAGCACCAGCATTTT
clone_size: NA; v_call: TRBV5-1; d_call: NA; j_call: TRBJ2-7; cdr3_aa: CASRPGTTYEQYF; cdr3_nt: TGCGCCAGCAGACCCGGGACGACATACGAGCAGTACTTC
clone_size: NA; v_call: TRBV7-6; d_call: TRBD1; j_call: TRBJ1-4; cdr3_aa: CASSFGRTKQGPMNEKLFF; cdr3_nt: TGTGCCAGCAGCTTCGGGAGAACAAAACAGGGGCCCATGAATGAAAAACTGTTTTTT
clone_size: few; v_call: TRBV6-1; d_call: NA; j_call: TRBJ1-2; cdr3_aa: CASSLTGHYGYTF; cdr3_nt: TGTGCCAGCAGCCTGACAGGTCACTATGGCTACACCTTC
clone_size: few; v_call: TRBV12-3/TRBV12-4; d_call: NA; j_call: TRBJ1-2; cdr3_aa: CASRIIGAIGYTF; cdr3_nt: TGTGCCAGCAGGATTATAGGGGCTATTGGCTACACCTTC
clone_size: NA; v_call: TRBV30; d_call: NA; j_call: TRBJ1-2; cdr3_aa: CAWRRHAGYTF; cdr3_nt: TGTGCCTGGAGGAGGCACGCTGGCTACACCTTC
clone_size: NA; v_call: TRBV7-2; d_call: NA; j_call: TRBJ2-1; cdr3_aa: CASSFRDGYRNEQFF; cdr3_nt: TGTGCCAGCAGCTTCCGGGACGGGTACAGGAATGAGCAGTTCTTC
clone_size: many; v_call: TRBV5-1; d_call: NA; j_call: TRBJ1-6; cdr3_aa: CASSLDPNSPLHF; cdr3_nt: TGCGCCAGCAGCTTGGACCCAAATTCACCCCTCCACTTT
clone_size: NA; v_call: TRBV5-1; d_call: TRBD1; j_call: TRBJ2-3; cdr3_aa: CASSQGTVRGTDTQYF; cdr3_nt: TGCGCCAGCAGCCAAGGGACAGTCCGGGGCACAGATACGCAGTATTTT
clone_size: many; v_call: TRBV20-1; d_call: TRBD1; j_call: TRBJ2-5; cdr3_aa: CSARFTGGRGTQYF; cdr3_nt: TGCAGTGCTAGATTCACAGGGGGACGCGGGACCCAGTACTTC
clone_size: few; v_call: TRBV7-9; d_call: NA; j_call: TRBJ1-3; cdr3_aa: CASIFTGLSGNTIYF; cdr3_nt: TGTGCCAGCATTTTTACGGGCCTCTCTGGAAACACCATATATTTT
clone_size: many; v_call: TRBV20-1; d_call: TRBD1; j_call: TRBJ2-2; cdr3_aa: CSASGNRAGGFPGELFF; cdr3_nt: TGCAGTGCTAGCGGGAACCGGGCAGGGGGCTTCCCCGGGGAGCTGTTTTTT
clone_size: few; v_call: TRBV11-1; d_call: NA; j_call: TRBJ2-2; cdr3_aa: CASSSRYFDSETDTGELFF; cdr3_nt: TGTGCCAGCAGCTCAAGGTACTTTGACTCGGAGACGGACACCGGGGAGCTGTTTTTT
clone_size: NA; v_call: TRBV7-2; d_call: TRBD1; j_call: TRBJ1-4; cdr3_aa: CASQLNTGAINEKLFF; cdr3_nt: TGTGCCAGCCAGCTAAATACAGGGGCGATTAATGAAAAACTGTTTTTT
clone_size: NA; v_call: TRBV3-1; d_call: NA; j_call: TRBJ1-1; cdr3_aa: CASSQGGEAFF; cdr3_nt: TGTGCCAGCAGCCAAGGAGGTGAAGCTTTCTTT
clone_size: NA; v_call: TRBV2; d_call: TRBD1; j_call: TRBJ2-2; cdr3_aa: CASNGQAGGELFF; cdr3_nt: TGTGCCAGCAACGGACAGGCGGGCGGGGAGCTGTTTTTT
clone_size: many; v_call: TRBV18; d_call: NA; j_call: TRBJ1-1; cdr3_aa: CASSPGNTEAFF; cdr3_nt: TGTGCCAGCAGCCCCGGGAACACTGAAGCTTTCTTT
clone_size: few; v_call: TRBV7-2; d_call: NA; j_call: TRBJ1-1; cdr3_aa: CASSLSSTEAFF; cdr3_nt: TGTGCCAGCAGCTTATCCAGCACTGAAGCTTTCTTT
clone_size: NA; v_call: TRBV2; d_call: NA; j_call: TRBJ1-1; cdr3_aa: CASKARGPTEAFF; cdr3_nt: TGTGCCAGCAAGGCTCGGGGGCCCACTGAAGCTTTCTTT
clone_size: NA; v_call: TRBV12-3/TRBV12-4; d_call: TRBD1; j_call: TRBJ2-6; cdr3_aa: CASSSGQGSNVLTF; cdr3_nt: TGTGCCAGCAGTTCGGGACAGGGTTCCAACGTCCTGACTTTC
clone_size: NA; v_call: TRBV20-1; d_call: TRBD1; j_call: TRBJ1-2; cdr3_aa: CSARDWRGQGAFYGYTF; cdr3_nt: TGCAGTGCTAGAGATTGGAGGGGACAGGGGGCTTTCTATGGCTACACCTTC
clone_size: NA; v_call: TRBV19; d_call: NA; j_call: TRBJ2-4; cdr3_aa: CASSITTTGGGIQYF; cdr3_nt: TGTGCCAGTAGTATTACTACCACAGGGGGGGGCATTCAGTACTTC
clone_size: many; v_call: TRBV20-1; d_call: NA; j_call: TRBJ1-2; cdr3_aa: CSASVGDGHYGYTF; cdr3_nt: TGCAGTGCCTCCGTGGGGGACGGGCACTATGGCTACACCTTC
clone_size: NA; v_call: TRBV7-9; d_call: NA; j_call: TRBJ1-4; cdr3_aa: CASSPTGFNEKLFF; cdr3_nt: TGTGCCAGCAGCCCTACAGGGTTTAATGAAAAACTGTTTTTT
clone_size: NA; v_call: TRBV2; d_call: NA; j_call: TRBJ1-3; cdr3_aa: CASSVTQGNTIYF; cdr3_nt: TGTGCCAGCAGTGTTACCCAGGGAAACACCATATATTTT
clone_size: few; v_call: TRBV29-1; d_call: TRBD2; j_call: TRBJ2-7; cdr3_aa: CSVEVRTSGRRYEQYF; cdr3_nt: TGCAGCGTTGAAGTAAGGACTAGCGGCCGAAGGTACGAGCAGTACTTC
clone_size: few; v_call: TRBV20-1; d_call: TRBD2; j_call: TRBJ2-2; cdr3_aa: CSARPSGTSWGLGYTGELFF; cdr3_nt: TGCAGTGCTAGACCCTCCGGGACTAGCTGGGGCCTTGGCTACACCGGGGAGCTGTTTTTT
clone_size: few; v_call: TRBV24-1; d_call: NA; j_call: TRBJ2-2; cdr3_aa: CATSDLGRSNTGELFF; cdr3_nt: TGTGCCACCAGTGATTTGGGGAGGTCGAACACCGGGGAGCTGTTTTTT
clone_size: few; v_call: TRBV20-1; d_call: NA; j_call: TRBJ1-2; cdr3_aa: CSASPGRILYGYTF; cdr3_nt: TGCAGTGCCAGTCCGGGACGGATTCTTTATGGCTACACCTTC
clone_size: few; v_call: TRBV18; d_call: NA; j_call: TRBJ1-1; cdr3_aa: CASSPATVNTEAFF; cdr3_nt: TGTGCCAGCTCACCCGCCACAGTAAACACTGAAGCTTTCTTT
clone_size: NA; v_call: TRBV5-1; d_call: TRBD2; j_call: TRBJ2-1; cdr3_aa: CASSLGLAGGSEQFF; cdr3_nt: TGCGCCAGCAGCTTGGGACTAGCGGGAGGGAGTGAGCAGTTCTTC
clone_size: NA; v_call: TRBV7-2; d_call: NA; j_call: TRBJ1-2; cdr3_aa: CASSLYESSYGYTF; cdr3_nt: TGTGCCAGCAGCTTATACGAATCTTCCTATGGCTACACCTTC
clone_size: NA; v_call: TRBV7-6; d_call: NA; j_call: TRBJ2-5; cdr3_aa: CASSLKREGRGASQYF; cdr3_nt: TGTGCCAGCAGCTTGAAAAGGGAGGGCAGGGGGGCGTCCCAGTACTTC
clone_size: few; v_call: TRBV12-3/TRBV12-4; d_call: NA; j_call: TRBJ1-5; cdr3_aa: CASSFFVRGSNQPQHF; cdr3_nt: TGTGCCAGCAGTTTTTTCGTTCGGGGGAGCAATCAGCCCCAGCATTTT